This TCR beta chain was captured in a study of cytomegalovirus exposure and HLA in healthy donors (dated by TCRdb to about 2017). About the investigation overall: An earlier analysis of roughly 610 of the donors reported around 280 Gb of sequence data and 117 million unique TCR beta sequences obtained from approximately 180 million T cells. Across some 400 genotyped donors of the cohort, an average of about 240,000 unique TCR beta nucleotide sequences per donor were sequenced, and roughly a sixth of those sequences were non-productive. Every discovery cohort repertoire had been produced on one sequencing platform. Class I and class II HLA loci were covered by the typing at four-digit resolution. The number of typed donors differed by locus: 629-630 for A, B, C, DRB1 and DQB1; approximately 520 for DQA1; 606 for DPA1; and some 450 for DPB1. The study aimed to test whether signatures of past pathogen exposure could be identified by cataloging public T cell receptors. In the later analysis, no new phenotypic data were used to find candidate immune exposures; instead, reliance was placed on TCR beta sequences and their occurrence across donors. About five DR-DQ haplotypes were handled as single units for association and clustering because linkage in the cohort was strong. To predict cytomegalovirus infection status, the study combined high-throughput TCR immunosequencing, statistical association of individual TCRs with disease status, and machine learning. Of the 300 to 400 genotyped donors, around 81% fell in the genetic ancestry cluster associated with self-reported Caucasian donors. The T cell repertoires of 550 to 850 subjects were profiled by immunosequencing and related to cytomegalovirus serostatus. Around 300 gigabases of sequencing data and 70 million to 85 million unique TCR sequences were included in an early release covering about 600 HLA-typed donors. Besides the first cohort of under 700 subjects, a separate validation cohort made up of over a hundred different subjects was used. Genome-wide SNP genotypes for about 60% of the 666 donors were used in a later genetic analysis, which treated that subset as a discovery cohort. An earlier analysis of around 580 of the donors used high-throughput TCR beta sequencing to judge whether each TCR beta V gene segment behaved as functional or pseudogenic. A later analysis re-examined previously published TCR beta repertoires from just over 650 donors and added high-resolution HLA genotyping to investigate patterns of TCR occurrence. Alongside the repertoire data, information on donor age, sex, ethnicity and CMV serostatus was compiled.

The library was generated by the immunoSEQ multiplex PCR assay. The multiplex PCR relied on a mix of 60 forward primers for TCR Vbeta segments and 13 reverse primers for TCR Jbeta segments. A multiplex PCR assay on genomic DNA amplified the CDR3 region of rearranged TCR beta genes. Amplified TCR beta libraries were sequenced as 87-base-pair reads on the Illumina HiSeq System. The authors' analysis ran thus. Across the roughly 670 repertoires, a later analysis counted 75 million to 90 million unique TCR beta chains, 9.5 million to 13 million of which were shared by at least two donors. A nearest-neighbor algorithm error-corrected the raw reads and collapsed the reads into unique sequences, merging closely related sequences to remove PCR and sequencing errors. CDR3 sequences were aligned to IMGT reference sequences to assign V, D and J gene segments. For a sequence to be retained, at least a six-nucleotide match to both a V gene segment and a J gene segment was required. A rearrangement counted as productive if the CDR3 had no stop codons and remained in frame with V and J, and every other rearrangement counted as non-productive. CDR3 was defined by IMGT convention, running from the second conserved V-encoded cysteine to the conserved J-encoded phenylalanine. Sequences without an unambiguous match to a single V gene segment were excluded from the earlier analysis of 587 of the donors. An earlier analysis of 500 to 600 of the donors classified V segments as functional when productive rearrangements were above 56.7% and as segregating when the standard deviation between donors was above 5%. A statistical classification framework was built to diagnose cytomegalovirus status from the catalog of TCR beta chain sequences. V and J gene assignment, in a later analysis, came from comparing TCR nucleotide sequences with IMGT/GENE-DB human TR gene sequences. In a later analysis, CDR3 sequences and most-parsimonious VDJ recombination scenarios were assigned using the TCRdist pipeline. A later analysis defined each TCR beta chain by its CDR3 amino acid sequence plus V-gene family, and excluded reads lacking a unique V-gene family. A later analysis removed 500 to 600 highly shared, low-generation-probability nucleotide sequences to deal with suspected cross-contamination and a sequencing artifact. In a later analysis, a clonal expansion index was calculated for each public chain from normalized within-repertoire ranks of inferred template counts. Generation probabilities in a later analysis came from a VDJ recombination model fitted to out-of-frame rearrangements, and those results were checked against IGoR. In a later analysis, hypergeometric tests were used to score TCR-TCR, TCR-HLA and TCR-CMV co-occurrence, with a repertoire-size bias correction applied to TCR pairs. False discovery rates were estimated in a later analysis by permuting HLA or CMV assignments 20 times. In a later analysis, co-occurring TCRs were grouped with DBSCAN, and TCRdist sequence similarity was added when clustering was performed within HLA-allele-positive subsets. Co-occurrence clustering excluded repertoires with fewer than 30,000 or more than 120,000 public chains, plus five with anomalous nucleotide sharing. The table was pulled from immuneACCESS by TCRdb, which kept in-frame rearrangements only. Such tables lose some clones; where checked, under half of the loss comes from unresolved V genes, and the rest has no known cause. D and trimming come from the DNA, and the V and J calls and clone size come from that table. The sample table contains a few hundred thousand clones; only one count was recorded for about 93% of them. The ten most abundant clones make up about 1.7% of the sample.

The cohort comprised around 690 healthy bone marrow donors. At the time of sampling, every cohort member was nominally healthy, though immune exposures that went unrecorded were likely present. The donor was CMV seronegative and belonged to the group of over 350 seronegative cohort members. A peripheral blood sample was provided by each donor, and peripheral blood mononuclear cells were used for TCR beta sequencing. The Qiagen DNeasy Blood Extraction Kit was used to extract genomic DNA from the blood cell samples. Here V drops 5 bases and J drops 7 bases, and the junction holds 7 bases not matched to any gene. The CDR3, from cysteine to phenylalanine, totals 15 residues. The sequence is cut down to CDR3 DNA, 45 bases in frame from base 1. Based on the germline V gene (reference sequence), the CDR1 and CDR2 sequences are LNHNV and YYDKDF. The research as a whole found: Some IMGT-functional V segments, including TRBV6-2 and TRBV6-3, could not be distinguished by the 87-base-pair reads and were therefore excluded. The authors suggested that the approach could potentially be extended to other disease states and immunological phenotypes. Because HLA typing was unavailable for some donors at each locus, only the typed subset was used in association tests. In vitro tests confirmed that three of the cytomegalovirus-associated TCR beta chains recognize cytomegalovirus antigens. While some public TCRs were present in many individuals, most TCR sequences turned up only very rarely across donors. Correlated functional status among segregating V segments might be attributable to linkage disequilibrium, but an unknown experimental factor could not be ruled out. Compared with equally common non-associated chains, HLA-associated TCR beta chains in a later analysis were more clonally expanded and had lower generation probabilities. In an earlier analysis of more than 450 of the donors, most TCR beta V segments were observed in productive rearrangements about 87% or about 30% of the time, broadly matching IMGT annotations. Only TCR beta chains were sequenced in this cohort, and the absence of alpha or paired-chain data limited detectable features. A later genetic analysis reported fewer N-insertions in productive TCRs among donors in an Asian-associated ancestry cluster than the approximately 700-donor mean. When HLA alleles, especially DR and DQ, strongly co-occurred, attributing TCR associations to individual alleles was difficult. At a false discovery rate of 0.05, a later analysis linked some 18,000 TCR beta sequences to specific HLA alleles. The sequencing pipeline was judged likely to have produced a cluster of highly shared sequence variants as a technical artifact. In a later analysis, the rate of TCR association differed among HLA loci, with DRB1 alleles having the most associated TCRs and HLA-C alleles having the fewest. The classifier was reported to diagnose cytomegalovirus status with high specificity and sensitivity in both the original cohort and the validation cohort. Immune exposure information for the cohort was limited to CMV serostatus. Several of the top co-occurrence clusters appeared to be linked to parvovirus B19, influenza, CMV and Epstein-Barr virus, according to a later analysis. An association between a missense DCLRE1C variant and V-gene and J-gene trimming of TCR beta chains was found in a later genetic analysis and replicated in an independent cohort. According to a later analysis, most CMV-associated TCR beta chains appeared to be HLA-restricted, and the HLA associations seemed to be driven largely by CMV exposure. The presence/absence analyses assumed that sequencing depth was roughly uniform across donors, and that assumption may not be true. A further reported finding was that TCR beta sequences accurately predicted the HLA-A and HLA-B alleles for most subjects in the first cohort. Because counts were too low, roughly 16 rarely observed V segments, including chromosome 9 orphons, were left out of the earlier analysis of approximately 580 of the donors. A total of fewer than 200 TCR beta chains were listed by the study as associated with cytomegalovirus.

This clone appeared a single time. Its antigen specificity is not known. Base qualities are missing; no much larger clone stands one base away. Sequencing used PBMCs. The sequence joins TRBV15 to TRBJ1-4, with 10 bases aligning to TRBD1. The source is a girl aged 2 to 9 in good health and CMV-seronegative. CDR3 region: CATSVRQGASEKLFF. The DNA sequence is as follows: TGTGCCACCAGCGTCCGACAGGGGGCGAGTGAAAAACTGTTTTTT.